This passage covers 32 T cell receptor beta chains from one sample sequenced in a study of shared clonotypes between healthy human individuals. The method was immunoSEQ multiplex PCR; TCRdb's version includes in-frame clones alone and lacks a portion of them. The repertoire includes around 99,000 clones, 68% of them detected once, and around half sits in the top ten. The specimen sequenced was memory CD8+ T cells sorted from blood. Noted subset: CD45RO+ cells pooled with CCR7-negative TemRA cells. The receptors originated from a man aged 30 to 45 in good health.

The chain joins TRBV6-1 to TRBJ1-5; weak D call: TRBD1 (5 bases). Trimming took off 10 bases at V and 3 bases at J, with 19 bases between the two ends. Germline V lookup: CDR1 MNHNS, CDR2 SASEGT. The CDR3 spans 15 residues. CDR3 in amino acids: CATLRTDSPNQPQHF. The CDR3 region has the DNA TGTGCCACCCTGAGGACTGACAGCCCCAATCAGCCCCAGCATTTT.

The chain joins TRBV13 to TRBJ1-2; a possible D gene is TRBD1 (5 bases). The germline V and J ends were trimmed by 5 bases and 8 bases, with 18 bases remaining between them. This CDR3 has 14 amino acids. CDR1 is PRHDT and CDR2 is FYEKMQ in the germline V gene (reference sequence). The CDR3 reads CASSHGAGIAGYTF. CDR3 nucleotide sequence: TGTGCCAGCAGCCACGGGGCTGGTATTGCCGGCTACACCTTC.

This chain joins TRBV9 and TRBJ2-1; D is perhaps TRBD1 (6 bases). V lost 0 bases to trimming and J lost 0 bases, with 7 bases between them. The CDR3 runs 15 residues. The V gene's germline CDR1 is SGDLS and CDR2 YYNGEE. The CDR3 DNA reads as TGTGCCAGCAGCGTAGGGACAGCCTCCTACAATGAGCAGTTCTTC. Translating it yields CASSVGTASYNEQFF.

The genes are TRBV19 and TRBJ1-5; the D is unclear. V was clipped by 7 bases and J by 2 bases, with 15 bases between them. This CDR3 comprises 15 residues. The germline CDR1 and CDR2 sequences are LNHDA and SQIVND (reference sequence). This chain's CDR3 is CASIRGTYGNQPQHF. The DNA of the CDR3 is TGTGCCAGTATCCGGGGTACATATGGCAATCAGCCCCAGCATTTT.

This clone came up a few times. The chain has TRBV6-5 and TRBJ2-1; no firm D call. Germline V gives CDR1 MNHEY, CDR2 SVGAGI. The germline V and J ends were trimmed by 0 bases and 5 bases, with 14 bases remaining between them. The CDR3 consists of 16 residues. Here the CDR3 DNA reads TGTGCCAGCAGTTACTCGAGGTCGTCTGGGGACAATGAGCAGTTCTTC. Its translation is CASSYSRSSGDNEQFF.

The CDR3 DNA is TGTGCCAGCAGCATAGAAGGGACAGGGATACAAGAGACCCAGTACTTC. It specifies CASSIEGTGIQETQYF. The chain recombines TRBV5-6 with TRBJ2-5; 9 nucleotides line up with TRBD1. V shed 4 bases, J shed 2 bases, and the junction held 9 bases outside the gene matches. There are 16 residues in the CDR3. Germline CDR1 SGHDT, CDR2 YYEEEE. The full variable domain, rest sourced from reference TRBV5-6 and TRBJ2-5, is DAGVTQSPTHLIKTRGQQVTLRCSPKSGHDTVSWYQQALGQGPQFIFQYYEEEERQRGNFPDRFSGHQFPNYSSELNVNALLLGDSALYLCASSIEGTGIQETQYFGPGTRLLVL.

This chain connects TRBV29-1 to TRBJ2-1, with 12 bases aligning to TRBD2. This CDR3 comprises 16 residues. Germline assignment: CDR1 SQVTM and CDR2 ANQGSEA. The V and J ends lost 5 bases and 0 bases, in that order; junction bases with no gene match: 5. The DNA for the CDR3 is TGCAGCGTTAACGGACTAGCGGGGAACTCCTACAATGAGCAGTTCTTC. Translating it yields CSVNGLAGNSYNEQFF.

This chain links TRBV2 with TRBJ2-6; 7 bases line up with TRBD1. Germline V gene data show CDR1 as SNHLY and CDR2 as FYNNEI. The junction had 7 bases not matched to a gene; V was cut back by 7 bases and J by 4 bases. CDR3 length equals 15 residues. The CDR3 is CASKYTGDGANVLTF. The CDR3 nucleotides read TGTGCCAGCAAGTACACAGGGGACGGGGCCAACGTCCTGACTTTC.

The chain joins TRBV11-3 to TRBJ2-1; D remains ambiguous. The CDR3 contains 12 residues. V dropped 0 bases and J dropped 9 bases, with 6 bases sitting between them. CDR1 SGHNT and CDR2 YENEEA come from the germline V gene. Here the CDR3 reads CASSLDPGEQFF. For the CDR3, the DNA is TGTGCCAGCAGCTTAGACCCCGGTGAGCAGTTCTTC.

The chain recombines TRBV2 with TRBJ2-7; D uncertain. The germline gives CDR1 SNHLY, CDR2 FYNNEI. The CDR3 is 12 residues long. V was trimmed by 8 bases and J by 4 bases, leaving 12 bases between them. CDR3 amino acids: CASLRWGYEQYF. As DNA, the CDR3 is TGTGCCAGCCTGAGGTGGGGATACGAGCAGTACTTC.

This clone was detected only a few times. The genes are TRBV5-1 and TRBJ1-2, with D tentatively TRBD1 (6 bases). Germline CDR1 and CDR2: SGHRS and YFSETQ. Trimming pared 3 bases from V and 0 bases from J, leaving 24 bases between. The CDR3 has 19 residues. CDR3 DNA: TGCGCCAGCAGCTCGGCCGGACGGCAGGGGTCCTTCTCTAACTATGGCTACACCTTC. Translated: CASSSAGRQGSFSNYGYTF.

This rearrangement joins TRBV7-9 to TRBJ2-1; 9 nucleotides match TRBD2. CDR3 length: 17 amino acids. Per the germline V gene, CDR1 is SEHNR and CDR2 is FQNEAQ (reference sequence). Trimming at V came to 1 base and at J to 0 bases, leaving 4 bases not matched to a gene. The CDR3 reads CASSLGLAGSSYNEQFF. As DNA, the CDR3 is TGTGCCAGCAGCTTAGGGCTAGCGGGAAGCTCCTACAATGAGCAGTTCTTC.

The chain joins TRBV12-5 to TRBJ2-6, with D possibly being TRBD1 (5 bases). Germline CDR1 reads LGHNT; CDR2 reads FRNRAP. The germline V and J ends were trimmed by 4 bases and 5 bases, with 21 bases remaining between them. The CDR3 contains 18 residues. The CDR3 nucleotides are TGTGCTAGTGGTTATTCAGATGCAGGACAAAGTCGGGCCAACGTCCTGACTTTC. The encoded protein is CASGYSDAGQSRANVLTF.

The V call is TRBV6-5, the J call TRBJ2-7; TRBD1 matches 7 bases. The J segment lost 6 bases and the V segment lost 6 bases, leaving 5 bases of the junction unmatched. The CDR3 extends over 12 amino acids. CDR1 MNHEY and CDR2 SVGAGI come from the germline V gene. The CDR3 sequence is CASSSTGVEQYF. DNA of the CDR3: TGTGCCAGCAGCTCCACAGGGGTCGAGCAGTACTTC.

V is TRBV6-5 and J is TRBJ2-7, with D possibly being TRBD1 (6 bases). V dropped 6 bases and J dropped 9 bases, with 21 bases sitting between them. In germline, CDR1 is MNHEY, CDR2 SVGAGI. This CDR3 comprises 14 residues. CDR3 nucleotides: TGTGCCAGCAGACCACGAGGGGGTGCGGCAGGGCAGTACTTC. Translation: CASRPRGGAAGQYF.

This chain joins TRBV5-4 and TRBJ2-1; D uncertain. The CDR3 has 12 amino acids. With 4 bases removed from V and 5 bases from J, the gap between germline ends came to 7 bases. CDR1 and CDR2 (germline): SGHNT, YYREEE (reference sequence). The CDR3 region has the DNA TGTGCCAGCAGCGTTGCGGACAATGAGCAGTTCTTC. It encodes CASSVADNEQFF.

Here the CDR3 reads CASSLGFTSGSYNEQFF. The CDR3 DNA reads as TGTGCCAGCAGCTTAGGGTTTACTAGCGGGAGTTACAATGAGCAGTTCTTC. The chain carries TRBV11-3 and TRBJ2-1, with 11 nucleotides matching TRBD2. The CDR3 extends over 17 amino acids. Germline trimming cut 1 base from V and 4 bases from J; bases unmatched to any gene: 6. Germline V lookup: CDR1 SGHNT, CDR2 YENEEA. Using reference TRBV11-3 and TRBJ2-1 for the parts outside the CDR3, the full variable domain is EAGVVQSPRYKIIEKKQPVAFWCNPISGHNTLYWYLQNLGQGPELLIRYENEEAVDDSQLPKDRFSAERLKGVDSTLKIQPAELGDSAVYLCASSLGFTSGSYNEQFFGPGTRLTVL.

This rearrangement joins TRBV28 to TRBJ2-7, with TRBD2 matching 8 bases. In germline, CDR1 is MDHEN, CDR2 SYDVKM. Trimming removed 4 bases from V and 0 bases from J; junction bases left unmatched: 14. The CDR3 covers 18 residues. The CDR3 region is CASSSLGGVAGTSYEQYF. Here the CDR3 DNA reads TGTGCCAGCAGTTCCCTCGGTGGGGTAGCGGGAACCTCCTACGAGCAGTACTTC.

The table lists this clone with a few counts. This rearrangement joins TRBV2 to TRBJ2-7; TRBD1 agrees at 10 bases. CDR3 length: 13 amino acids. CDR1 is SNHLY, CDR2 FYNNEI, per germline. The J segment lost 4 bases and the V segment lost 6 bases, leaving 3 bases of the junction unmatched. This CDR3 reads CASRDRGKYEQYF. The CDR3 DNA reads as TGTGCCAGCAGGGACAGGGGGAAGTACGAGCAGTACTTC.

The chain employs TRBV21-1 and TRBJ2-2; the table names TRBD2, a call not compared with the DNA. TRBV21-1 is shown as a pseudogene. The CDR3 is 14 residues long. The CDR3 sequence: CARTWRVVGGELFF. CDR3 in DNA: TGTGCCAGGACGTGGCGGGTAGTTGGCGGGGAGCTGTTTTTT.

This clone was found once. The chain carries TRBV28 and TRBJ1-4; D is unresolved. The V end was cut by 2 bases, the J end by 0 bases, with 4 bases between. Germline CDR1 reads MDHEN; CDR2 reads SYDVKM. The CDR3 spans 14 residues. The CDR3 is CASSLDATNEKLFF. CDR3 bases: TGTGCCAGCAGTTTAGATGCAACTAATGAAAAACTGTTTTTT.

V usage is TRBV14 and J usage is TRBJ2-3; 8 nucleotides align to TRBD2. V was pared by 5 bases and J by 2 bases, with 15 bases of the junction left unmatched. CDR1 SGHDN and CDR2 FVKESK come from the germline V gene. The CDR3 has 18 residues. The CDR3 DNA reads TGTGCCAGCAGCTACGAACGGAGGACTAGCAGATACACAGATACGCAGTATTTT. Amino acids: CASSYERRTSRYTDTQYF.

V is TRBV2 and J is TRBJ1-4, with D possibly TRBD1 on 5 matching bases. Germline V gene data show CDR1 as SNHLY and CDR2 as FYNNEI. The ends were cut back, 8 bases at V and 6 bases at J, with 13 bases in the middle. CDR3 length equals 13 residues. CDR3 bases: TGTGCCAGCGTGAGGGGCGGTGATGAAAAACTGTTTTTT. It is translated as CASVRGGDEKLFF.

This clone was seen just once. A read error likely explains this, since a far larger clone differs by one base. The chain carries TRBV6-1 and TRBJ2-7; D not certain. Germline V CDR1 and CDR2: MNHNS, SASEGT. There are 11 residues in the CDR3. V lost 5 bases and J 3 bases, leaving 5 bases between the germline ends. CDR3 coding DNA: TGTGCCAGCAGTCCCTACTACGAGCAGTACTTC. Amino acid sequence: CASSPYYEQYF.

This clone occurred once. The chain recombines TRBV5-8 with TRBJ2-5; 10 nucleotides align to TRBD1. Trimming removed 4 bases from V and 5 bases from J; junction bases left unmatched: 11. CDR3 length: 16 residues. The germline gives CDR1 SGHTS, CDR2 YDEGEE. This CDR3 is CASSLAGTGVGETQYF. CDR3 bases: TGTGCCAGCAGCCTGGCCGGGACAGGGGTCGGGGAGACCCAGTACTTC.

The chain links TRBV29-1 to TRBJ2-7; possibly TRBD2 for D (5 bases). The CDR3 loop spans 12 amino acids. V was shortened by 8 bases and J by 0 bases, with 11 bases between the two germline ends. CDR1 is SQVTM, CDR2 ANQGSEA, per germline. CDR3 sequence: CSFREDSYEQYF. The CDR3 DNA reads TGCAGCTTCCGGGAAGACTCCTACGAGCAGTACTTC.

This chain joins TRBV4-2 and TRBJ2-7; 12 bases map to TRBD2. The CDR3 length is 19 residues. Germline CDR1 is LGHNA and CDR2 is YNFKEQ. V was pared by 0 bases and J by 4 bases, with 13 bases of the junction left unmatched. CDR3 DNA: TGTGCCAGCAGCCAAGATCCCCAGACTAGCGGGAGAGATTATTACGAGCAGTACTTC. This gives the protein CASSQDPQTSGRDYYEQYF.

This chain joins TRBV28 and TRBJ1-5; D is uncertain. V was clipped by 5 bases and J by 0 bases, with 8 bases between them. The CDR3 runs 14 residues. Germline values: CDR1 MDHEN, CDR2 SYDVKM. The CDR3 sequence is CASSPMYSNQPQHF. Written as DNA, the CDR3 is TGTGCCAGCAGTCCCATGTATAGCAATCAGCCCCAGCATTTT.

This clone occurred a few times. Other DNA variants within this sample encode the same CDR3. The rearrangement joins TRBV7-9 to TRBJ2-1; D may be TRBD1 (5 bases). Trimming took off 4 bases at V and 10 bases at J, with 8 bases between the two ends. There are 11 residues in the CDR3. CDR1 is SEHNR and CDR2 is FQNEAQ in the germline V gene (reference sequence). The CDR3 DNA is TGTGCCAGCAGCTCAGGGTGGGAGCAGTTCTTC. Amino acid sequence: CASSSGWEQFF.

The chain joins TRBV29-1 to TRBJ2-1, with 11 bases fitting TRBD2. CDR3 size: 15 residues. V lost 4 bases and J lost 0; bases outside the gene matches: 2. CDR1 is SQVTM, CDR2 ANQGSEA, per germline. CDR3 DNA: TGCAGCGTTGGTCTAGCGGGAGGCTCCTACAATGAGCAGTTCTTC. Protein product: CSVGLAGGSYNEQFF.

The CDR3 DNA sequence: TGTGCCAGCTCACCCCAAGGGACAGGGGGCGCTGGGGCCAACGTCCTGACTTTC. Amino acids: CASSPQGTGGAGANVLTF. The chain is built from TRBV18 and TRBJ2-6; 12 nucleotides align to TRBD1. CDR3 length: 18 residues. V gave up 3 bases and J gave up 2 bases; unmatched junction bases: 5. Germline V gives CDR1 KGHSH, CDR2 LQKENI. Filled out from reference TRBV18 and TRBJ2-6, the complete variable domain reads NAGVMQNPRHLVRRRGQEARLRCSPMKGHSHVYWYRQLPEEGLKFMVYLQKENIIDESGMPKERFSAEFPKEGPSILRIQQVVRGDSAAYFCASSPQGTGGAGANVLTFGAGSRLTVL.

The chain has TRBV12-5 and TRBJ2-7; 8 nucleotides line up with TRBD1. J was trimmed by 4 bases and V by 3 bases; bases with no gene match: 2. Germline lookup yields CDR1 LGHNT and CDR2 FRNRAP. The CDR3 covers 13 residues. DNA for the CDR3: TGTGCTAGTGGTTTTACAGGGGGGTACGAGCAGTACTTC. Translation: CASGFTGGYEQYF.